This entry describes one T cell receptor beta chain. The CDR3 has 13 residues. Germline assignment: CDR1 MNHEY and CDR2 SVGAGI. The V and J ends lost 4 bases and 3 bases respectively, with 10 bases between them. The data were taken from a study of blood T cell repertoires in COVID-19. As for the study in general: Whether acute or convalescent, the COVID-19 samples came from the United States, Italy and Spain. In each case, the material was cDNA or gDNA derived from T cells, B-cell-depleted T cells, or PBMCs.

Methods used by the authors: Amplification of reference gene primers was used by the study to estimate nucleated cell counts. Libraries were prepared by immunoSEQ multiplex PCR; TCRdb keeps only in-frame clonotypes and omits some of them. V, J and clone size derive from that table, while D and trimming were established from the DNA sequence. The table includes about 200,000 clones, approximately 87% detected once. The sample taken for sequencing was peripheral blood. V and J are TRBV6-5 and TRBJ2-7; D ambiguous. The TCR comes from a woman between 70 and 85 years old with acute or convalescent COVID-19. The CDR3 sequence is CASSFRVGYEQYF. The DNA for the CDR3 is TGTGCCAGCAGTTTCCGGGTAGGCTACGAGCAGTACTTC.